The rows below give T cell receptor beta chains drawn from one sample of a study of cytomegalovirus exposure and HLA in healthy donors. The protocol was immunoSEQ multiplex PCR, while the TCRdb copy is restricted to in-frame clones and leaves out a portion. The table shows roughly 100,000 clones, with around 80% occurring only once. The sample comprised PBMCs. These receptors were obtained from a middle-aged man in good health and CMV-seronegative. CDR3s include the opening cysteine and the closing phenylalanine or tryptophan. Each record gives: V gene, J gene, clone size, D gene, CDR3 protein, CDR3 DNA. The D gene is left open where the match is weak. Clone size is stated in some rows and not others, as once, few, many or a class when expanded.

v_call: TRBV7-8
j_call: TRBJ2-1
clone_size: NA
d_call: NA
cdr3_aa: CASSSLVSSYNEQFF
cdr3_nt: TGTGCCAGCAGCTCCCTAGTGAGCTCCTACAATGAGCAGTTCTTC

v_call: TRBV25-1
j_call: TRBJ2-3
clone_size: NA
d_call: NA
cdr3_aa: CASSGRGAKYTDTQYF
cdr3_nt: TGTGCCAGCAGTGGCCGCGGCGCCAAATACACAGATACGCAGTATTTT

v_call: TRBV4-1
j_call: TRBJ1-1
clone_size: NA
d_call: NA
cdr3_aa: CASSQEPGSTEAFF
cdr3_nt: TGCGCCAGCAGCCAAGAGCCCGGGAGCACTGAAGCTTTCTTT

v_call: TRBV29-1
j_call: TRBJ1-5
clone_size: NA
d_call: TRBD1
cdr3_aa: CSVATGMDQPQHF
cdr3_nt: TGCAGCGTTGCGACAGGGATGGATCAGCCCCAGCATTTT

v_call: TRBV4-2
j_call: TRBJ2-1
clone_size: NA
d_call: TRBD1
cdr3_aa: CASSQEGAGGEANEQFF
cdr3_nt: TGTGCCAGCAGCCAAGAGGGGGCAGGGGGCGAGGCCAATGAGCAGTTCTTC

v_call: TRBV15
j_call: TRBJ1-5
clone_size: NA
d_call: NA
cdr3_aa: CATSRDYGNQPQHF
cdr3_nt: TGTGCCACCAGCAGAGACTATGGCAATCAGCCCCAGCATTTT

v_call: TRBV18
j_call: TRBJ2-7
clone_size: NA
d_call: NA
cdr3_aa: CASSPGPNYEQYF
cdr3_nt: TGTGCCAGCTCACCGGGGCCGAACTACGAGCAGTACTTC

v_call: TRBV29-1
j_call: TRBJ2-3
clone_size: once
d_call: NA
cdr3_aa: CSVETGVTDTQYF
cdr3_nt: TGCAGCGTTGAGACGGGGGTAACAGATACGCAGTATTTT

v_call: TRBV7-9
j_call: TRBJ1-1
clone_size: NA
d_call: NA
cdr3_aa: CASSFTGNTEAFF
cdr3_nt: TGTGCCAGCAGCTTTACAGGGAACACTGAAGCTTTCTTT

v_call: TRBV7-9
j_call: TRBJ2-3
clone_size: NA
d_call: TRBD2
cdr3_aa: CASSRGTSGSTDTQYF
cdr3_nt: TGTGCCAGCAGCCGTGGGACTAGCGGGAGCACAGATACGCAGTATTTT

v_call: TRBV6-1
j_call: TRBJ2-4
clone_size: few
d_call: NA
cdr3_aa: CASSKTVVAKNIQYF
cdr3_nt: TGTGCCAGCAGTAAGACAGTAGTAGCCAAAAACATTCAGTACTTC